This T cell receptor (beta chain) was documented in a study of T cells after yellow fever vaccination. TCRdb itself ran the 5' RACE reads through MiXCR, one entry per CDR3 protein. Found here are hundreds of thousands of distinct CDR3 sequences, 4.1% of them singletons; the top ten hold roughly 25%. V lost 4 bases to trimming and J lost 0 bases, with 3 bases between them. The CDR3 is made up of 13 amino acids. Germline loops: CDR1 LNHDA, CDR2 SQIVND (reference sequence). This clonotype was counted at least ten times. The chain couples TRBV19 to TRBJ2-2; D gene ambiguous. The specimen comprised PBMCs, sampled 5 days after the yellow fever booster vaccination. The TCR was taken from a young man who received the YFV17D yellow fever vaccine. Written as DNA, the CDR3 is TGTGCCAGTAGTAATCCGAACACCGGGGAGCTGTTTTTT. It yields the protein CASSNPNTGELFF.